This T cell receptor beta chain was captured by sequencing in a study of human T cells and chemical hapten exposure. Study observations and caveats: The study found that DPC sensitization did not change TCRs above 1 in 1000 frequency.

The table lists this clonotype with many counts. Its target is unknown. Time point in this sample: healthy volunteer bleed at 2 weeks. The total RNA was obtained from whole blood that was not fractionated. Authors' methods: Sampled TCR counts reached a median of roughly 100,000 per sample, with values ranging from about 20,000 to 700,000. TCRdb redid the calling of the RACE reads with MiXCR, one entry per CDR3 protein. TCRdb assigned the V and J calls; the authors' analysis was not used. The sample records tens of thousands of distinct CDR3 sequences, 3.5% to 4.5% being singletons. The sequence came from a female donor in good health. Some clones in this sample may be carry-over from other donors' samples. The sample comprised whole blood.

CDR3 amino acids: CAIRARTNSPEAFF. CDR3 in DNA: TGTGCCATCAGAGCCAGGACAAATTCCCCTGAAGCTTTCTTT. This rearrangement joins TRBV10-3 to TRBJ1-1; tentatively, D is TRBD1 (5 bases). The CDR3 has 14 residues. V gave up 6 bases and J gave up 6 bases, with 17 bases separating them. Germline V gene lookup returns CDR1 ENHRY and CDR2 SYGVKD.